Below, 31 T cell receptor beta chains from the same sample are listed, as sequenced in a study of blood T cell repertoires in COVID-19. Clones were read by immunoSEQ multiplex PCR, and TCRdb kept only the in-frame ones, dropping some. The table lists some 300,000 clones, around 90% of them singletons. Material: peripheral blood. These TCRs come from a woman between 40 and 55 years old with COVID-19, enrolled during active disease.

A single count supports this clone. The rearrangement joins TRBV30 to TRBJ1-1; tentative D call: TRBD1 (5 bases). The CDR3 has 13 amino acids. Germline lookup yields CDR1 GTSNPN and CDR2 SVGIG (reference sequence). V shed 8 bases and J shed 2 bases, with 15 bases lying between them. The CDR3 nucleotides read TGTGCCCGCGAAGTGGGGGGAAACACTGAAGCTTTCTTT. It encodes CAREVGGNTEAFF.

In its sample, this clone was seen once. The chain joins TRBV27 to TRBJ1-4; 9 bases are shared with TRBD1. Trimming at V came to 5 bases and at J to 7 bases, leaving 5 bases not matched to a gene. Germline V gene lookup returns CDR1 MNHEY and CDR2 SMNVEV (reference sequence). This CDR3 is built from 14 residues. The CDR3 sequence: CASSLDRGGEKLFF. The CDR3 bases are TGTGCCAGCAGTCTGGACAGGGGAGGTGAAAAACTGTTTTTT.

This clone has just one count. The J gene is TRBJ2-7, the V gene TRBV5-6; D perhaps matches TRBD2 (7 bases). CDR1 is SGHDT and CDR2 is YYEEEE in the germline V gene. The CDR3 runs to 15 residues. V was pared by 5 bases and J by 4 bases, with 19 bases between. The CDR3, as DNA: TGTGCCAGCAGTCTGAGGGGGGGAAGCGGTTACGAGCAGTACTTC. This sequence encodes CASSLRGGSGYEQYF. The whole variable domain, filled in from reference TRBV5-6 and TRBJ2-7, reads DAGVTQSPTHLIKTRGQQVTLRCSPKSGHDTVSWYQQALGQGPQFIFQYYEEEERQRGNFPDRFSGHQFPNYSSELNVNALLLGDSALYLCASSLRGGSGYEQYFGPGTRLTVT.

Points on this clone: The same CDR3 is also encoded by other DNA sequences in this sample. The chain is built from TRBV14 and TRBJ2-1; D unresolved. This CDR3 has 12 residues. CDR1 and CDR2 from the germline V gene are SGHDN and FVKESK. Trimming pared 3 bases from V and 3 bases from J, leaving 3 bases between. The DNA of the CDR3 is TGTGCCAGCAGCCAGCGCTACAATGAGCAGTTCTTC. This codes for CASSQRYNEQFF.

This sequence joins TRBV27 and TRBJ2-2; 10 positions match TRBD2. The CDR3 extends over 17 amino acids. Trimming at V came to 10 bases and at J to 4 bases, leaving 15 bases not matched to a gene. CDR1 is MNHEY, CDR2 SMNVEV, per germline (reference sequence). The chain's CDR3 is CATAPPSGSLITGELFF. CDR3 DNA: TGTGCCACCGCCCCCCCTAGCGGGAGTCTGATCACCGGGGAGCTGTTTTTT.

This chain joins TRBV7-6 and TRBJ2-7, with D uncertain. V shed 5 bases and J shed 6 bases, with 8 bases lying between them. CDR1 and CDR2 from the germline V gene are SGHVS and FNYEAQ. The CDR3 consists of 11 residues. Here the CDR3 reads CASSPGSEQYF. CDR3 in DNA: TGTGCCAGCAGCCCTGGTAGCGAGCAGTACTTC.

This sequence joins TRBV5-6 and TRBJ2-1; tentatively, D is TRBD2 (7 bases). The ends were cut back, 4 bases at V and 3 bases at J, with 14 bases in the middle. The CDR3 runs 15 residues. Germline-derived CDR1 and CDR2 are SGHDT and YYEEEE. The CDR3 loop is CASSPGASGYNEQFF. CDR3 coding DNA: TGTGCCAGCAGCCCGGGGGCTAGCGGCTACAATGAGCAGTTCTTC.

This rearrangement joins TRBV28 to TRBJ2-7, with 12 bases that match TRBD2. CDR1 and CDR2 (germline): MDHEN, SYDVKM. J gave up 4 bases and V 5 bases, and 6 bases lay outside the gene matches. This CDR3 has 15 amino acids. The CDR3 DNA follows: TGTGCCAGCAGTGGGGGACTAGCGGGTTTGTACGAGCAGTACTTC. Translating it yields CASSGGLAGLYEQYF. The variable domain in full, with the rest retrieved from reference TRBV28 and TRBJ2-7, is DVKVTQSSRYLVKRTGEKVFLECVQDMDHENMFWYRQDPGLGLRLIYFSYDVKMKEKGDIPEGYSVSREKKERFSLILESASTNQTSMYLCASSGGLAGLYEQYFGPGTRLTVT.

The chain combines TRBV10-2 with TRBJ1-4; TRBD1 matches 8 bases. CDR1 is WSHSY, CDR2 SAAADI, per germline. V trimming: 7 bases; J trimming: 5 bases; junction bases outside the gene matches: 9. CDR3 length: 15 amino acids. CDR3 sequence reads: CASTSDRGPNEKLFF. Written as DNA, the CDR3 is TGCGCCAGCACTTCCGACAGGGGACCGAATGAAAAACTGTTTTTT.

CDR3: CASSLDRAGQPQHF. Written as DNA, the CDR3 is TGTGCCAGCAGCTTAGACAGGGCTGGTCAGCCCCAGCATTTT. This chain uses TRBV7-2 with TRBJ1-5; D might be TRBD1 (6 bases). Trimming pared 1 base from V and 6 bases from J, leaving 10 bases between. CDR1 is SGHTA, CDR2 FQGNSA, per germline. This CDR3 has 14 residues.

The gene calls are TRBV28 and TRBJ1-2; 9 positions agree with TRBD1. V trimming: 6 bases; J trimming: 3 bases; junction bases outside the gene matches: 8. Germline V CDR1 and CDR2: MDHEN, SYDVKM. This CDR3 comprises 15 residues. The CDR3 DNA is TGTGCCAGCAGGTTACAGGGGGCGGATCACTATGGCTACACCTTC. Translation: CASRLQGADHYGYTF.

This chain uses TRBV29-1 with TRBJ1-5; TRBD1 might be the D (6 bases). Trimming stripped 7 bases from V and 6 bases from J, with 16 bases between. The CDR3 loop spans 13 amino acids. CDR1 is SQVTM and CDR2 is ANQGSEA in the germline V gene. The CDR3 sequence: CSARRGEGQPQHF. The CDR3 bases are TGCAGCGCCCGGAGGGGGGAGGGTCAGCCCCAGCATTTT.

CDR3 sequence reads: CASSIRTGREQYF. The DNA for the CDR3 is TGTGCCAGCAGCATCCGGACAGGGCGGGAGCAGTACTTC. This sequence joins TRBV11-3 and TRBJ2-7, with TRBD1 identical over 8 bases. After removal of 5 bases from V and 7 bases from J, the junction contained 7 bases not matched to a gene. The CDR3 contains 13 residues. Germline V gene lookup returns CDR1 SGHNT and CDR2 YENEEA.

The gene calls are TRBV5-4 and TRBJ1-4; D is uncertain. The ends were cut back, 3 bases at V and 7 bases at J, with 13 bases in the middle. Germline CDR1 and CDR2: SGHNT and YYREEE (reference sequence). CDR3 size: 14 residues. DNA of the CDR3: TGTGCCAGCAGCTACAGAGATGGTAGTGAAAAACTGTTTTTT. It yields the protein CASSYRDGSEKLFF.

The chain combines TRBV27 with TRBJ2-7, with 10 bases that match TRBD1. Germline CDR1 MNHEY, CDR2 SMNVEV (reference sequence). The junction had 0 bases not matched to a gene; V was cut back by 3 bases and J by 1 base. The CDR3 is 14 amino acids. CDR3 in DNA: TGTGCCAGCAGTTTGGACAGGGGGTCCTACGAGCAGTACTTC. Its translation: CASSLDRGSYEQYF.

V is TRBV29-1 and J is TRBJ2-7; 10 bases fit TRBD2. The CDR3 sequence is 14 residues long. V gave up 3 bases and J gave up 5 bases; unmatched junction bases: 7. Germline V gene lookup returns CDR1 SQVTM and CDR2 ANQGSEA. CDR3 nucleotide sequence: TGCAGCGTTGACGGCCTAGCGGGAGCTAACGAGCAGTACTTC. Translated, it gives CSVDGLAGANEQYF.

The genes are TRBV7-2 and TRBJ2-7; D unclear. The CDR3 runs 14 residues. From germline, CDR1 is SGHTA and CDR2 FQGNSA. V was clipped by 1 base and J by 4 bases, with 11 bases between them. The CDR3 coding sequence is TGTGCCAGCAGCTTAGAGCTTACAGCATACGAGCAGTACTTC. It specifies CASSLELTAYEQYF.

Regarding this clone: The DNA is left out, because the CDR3 cannot be placed on it with certainty; the CDR3 is given as TCRdb lists it. The rearrangement joins TRBV3-1 (or the pseudogene TRBV3-2) to TRBJ1-2; TRBD1 reflects the table's D call only, with no check against the DNA. Germline V gives CDR1 LGHDT, CDR2 YNNKEL (reference sequence). The CDR3 spans 13 amino acids, including both terminal residues. CDR3 region: CASSQVGQGTGFF.

This clone appeared once. The J gene is TRBJ2-2, the V gene TRBV5-1; D might be TRBD1 (7 bases). The CDR3 runs 15 residues. V was cut by 0 bases and J by 5 bases, with 11 bases left in between. Germline assignment: CDR1 SGHRS and CDR2 YFSETQ. CDR3 sequence: CASSLGPGGTGELFF. The CDR3 region has the DNA TGCGCCAGCAGCTTGGGTCCAGGGGGGACCGGGGAGCTGTTTTTT.

The gene calls are TRBV11-2 and TRBJ2-3, with unresolved D. CDR1 and CDR2 from the germline V gene are SGHAT and FQNNGV. This CDR3 is built from 12 residues. V was trimmed by 4 bases and J by 3 bases, leaving 5 bases between them. In nucleotides, the CDR3 is TGTGCCAGCAGCTCGACTACAGATACGCAGTATTTT. This gives the protein CASSSTTDTQYF.

This clone was picked up one time. This rearrangement joins TRBV18 to TRBJ1-2, with 8 bases lining up with TRBD1. Germline V gene sequence: CDR1 KGHSH, CDR2 LQKENI. This CDR3 contains 13 residues. With 4 bases clipped from V and 2 bases from J, the junction kept 0 bases outside the gene matches. CDR3 DNA sequence: TGTGCCAGCTCACGGACAGGGAACTATGGCTACACCTTC. As protein: CASSRTGNYGYTF.

The rearrangement links TRBV6-5 to TRBJ2-7, with TRBD1 matching over 7 bases. The length of the CDR3 is 15 residues. Germline CDR1 is MNHEY and CDR2 is SVGAGI. Losses at the gene ends were 5 bases for V and 2 bases for J; bases not matched to a gene: 9. The CDR3 coding sequence is TGTGCCAGCAGTCTCCAGGACAGGACCCCCTACGAGCAGTACTTC. Translated, it gives CASSLQDRTPYEQYF.

This rearrangement joins TRBV19 to TRBJ1-5; D unresolved. The CDR3 sequence is 15 residues long. Trimming cost V 6 bases and J 9 bases, with 21 bases left between them. Germline V gene data show CDR1 as LNHDA and CDR2 as SQIVND (reference sequence). The CDR3 reads CASSSTGLGLGPQHF. The CDR3 DNA reads as TGTGCCAGTAGCTCGACCGGACTCGGCCTAGGGCCCCAGCATTTT. Based on the CDR3 plus reference TRBV19 and TRBJ1-5, the full variable domain is DGGITQSPKYLFRKEGQNVTLSCEQNLNHDAMYWYRQDPGQGLRLIYYSQIVNDFQKGDIAEGYSVSREKKESFPLTVTSAQKNPTAFYLCASSSTGLGLGPQHFGDGTRLSIL.

The chain recombines TRBV27 with TRBJ2-3; TRBD2 might be the D (5 bases). V was shortened by 6 bases and J by 2 bases, with 18 bases between the two germline ends. The CDR3 sequence is 16 residues long. Germline loops: CDR1 MNHEY, CDR2 SMNVEV (reference sequence). CDR3 sequence: CASSTDPGWATDTQYF. CDR3 nucleotides: TGTGCCAGCAGCACCGACCCGGGGTGGGCCACAGATACGCAGTATTTT.

The V gene is TRBV7-3, the J gene TRBJ2-7; perhaps TRBD2 as D (6 bases). This CDR3 is built from 16 residues. V dropped 5 bases and J dropped 5 bases, with 22 bases sitting between them. Germline V gives CDR1 SGHTA, CDR2 FQGTGA. This CDR3 reads CASSPLVGGKVNEQYF. CDR3 sequence (DNA): TGTGCCAGCAGCCCGCTTGTTGGGGGGAAAGTAAACGAGCAGTACTTC.

V is TRBV7-2 and J is TRBJ2-5; weak D call: TRBD2 (5 bases). The germline gives CDR1 SGHTA, CDR2 FQGNSA. Trimming removed 8 bases at V and 4 bases at J, with 17 bases between. The CDR3 is made up of 14 amino acids. CDR3 sequence (DNA): TGTGCCAGCGGAAATACTAGATCTCTAGAGACCCAGTACTTC. Amino acid sequence: CASGNTRSLETQYF.

The chain is built from TRBV25-1 and TRBJ2-5, with D possibly matching TRBD1 (6 bases). Between the trimmed V and J ends, which lost 6 bases and 5 bases, there was a span of 13 bases. The germline CDR1 and CDR2 sequences are MGHDK and SYGVNS. The CDR3 has 13 residues. The CDR3 loop is CASRQQGTETQYF. The CDR3 region has the DNA TGTGCCAGCAGGCAACAGGGCACCGAGACCCAGTACTTC.

The V gene is TRBV6-5, the J gene TRBJ2-2; 8 nucleotides align to TRBD2. Germline values: CDR1 MNHEY, CDR2 SVGAGI. The CDR3 totals 16 residues. The V gene end was trimmed by 0 bases and the J gene end by 0 bases; junction bases not matched to a gene: 0. CDR3 amino acids: CASSYSSGANTGELFF. The CDR3 DNA sequence: TGTGCCAGCAGTTACTCTAGCGGGGCGAACACCGGGGAGCTGTTTTTT.

V is TRBV7-6 and J is TRBJ2-1; 7 bases line up with TRBD2. The germline gives CDR1 SGHVS, CDR2 FNYEAQ. V shed 5 bases, J shed 5 bases, and the junction held 24 bases outside the gene matches. CDR3 length: 20 amino acids. In DNA, the CDR3 is TGTGCCAGCAGCCCCGTCGTGGCTAGCGGCACCGGACTGGCCCACAATGAGCAGTTCTTC. Its translation is CASSPVVASGTGLAHNEQFF.

V and J are TRBV29-1 and TRBJ2-1; 14 bases align to TRBD2. CDR3 size: 16 residues. Germline V lookup: CDR1 SQVTM, CDR2 ANQGSEA. V dropped 7 bases and J dropped 5; count of bases not matched to a gene: 10. CDR3 nucleotide sequence: TGCAGCGCCGGAGGACTAGCGGGGGGATACAACAATGAGCAGTTCTTC. This gives the protein CSAGGLAGGYNNEQFF.

This clone appeared a few times. V is TRBV25-1 and J is TRBJ2-7; a possible D gene is TRBD1 (5 bases). The length of the CDR3 is 12 residues. Trimming pared 6 bases from V and 3 bases from J, leaving 9 bases between. From germline, CDR1 is MGHDK and CDR2 SYGVNS. This CDR3 reads CASRGLSYEQYF. In DNA form, the CDR3 reads TGTGCCAGCAGGGGGCTAAGCTACGAGCAGTACTTC.